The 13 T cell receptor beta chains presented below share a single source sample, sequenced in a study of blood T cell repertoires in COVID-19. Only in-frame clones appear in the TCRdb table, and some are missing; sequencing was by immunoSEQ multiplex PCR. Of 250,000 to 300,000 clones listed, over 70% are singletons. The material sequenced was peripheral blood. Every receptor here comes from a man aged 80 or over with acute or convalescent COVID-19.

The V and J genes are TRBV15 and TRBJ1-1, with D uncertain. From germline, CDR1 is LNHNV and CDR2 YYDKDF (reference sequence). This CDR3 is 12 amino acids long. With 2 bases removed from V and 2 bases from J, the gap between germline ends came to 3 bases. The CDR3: CATSRHNTEAFF. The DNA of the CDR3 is TGTGCCACCAGCAGACATAACACTGAAGCTTTCTTT.

CDR3 in DNA: TGTGCCAGCAGCTTAGCGGCAGGGGCGGAGGGCTACACCTTC. It is translated as CASSLAAGAEGYTF. The chain uses TRBV7-2 and TRBJ1-2; a possible D gene is TRBD1 (6 bases). This CDR3 spans 14 amino acids. V was trimmed by 0 bases and J by 8 bases, leaving 13 bases between them. Germline CDR1 is SGHTA and CDR2 is FQGNSA.

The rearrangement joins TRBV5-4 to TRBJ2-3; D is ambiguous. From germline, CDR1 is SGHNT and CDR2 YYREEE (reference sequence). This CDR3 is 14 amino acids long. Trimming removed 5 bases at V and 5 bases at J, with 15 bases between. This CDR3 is CASRSLTSGDTQYF. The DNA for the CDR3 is TGTGCCAGCAGGTCTCTCACATCGGGAGATACGCAGTATTTT.

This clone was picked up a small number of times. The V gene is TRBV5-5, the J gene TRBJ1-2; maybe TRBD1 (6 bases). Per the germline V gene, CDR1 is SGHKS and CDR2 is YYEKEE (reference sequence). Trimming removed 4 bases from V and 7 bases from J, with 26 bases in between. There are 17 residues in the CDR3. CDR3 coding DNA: TGTGCCAGCAGCCGACCCCCCTGGACAGCGGATTATGGTGGCTACACCTTC. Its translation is CASSRPPWTADYGGYTF.

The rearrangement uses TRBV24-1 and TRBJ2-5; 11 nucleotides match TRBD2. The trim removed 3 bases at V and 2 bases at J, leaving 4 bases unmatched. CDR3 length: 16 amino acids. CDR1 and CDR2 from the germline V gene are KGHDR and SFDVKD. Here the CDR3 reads CATSDRLAGQQETQYF. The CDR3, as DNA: TGTGCCACCAGTGATCGACTAGCGGGGCAACAAGAGACCCAGTACTTC.

CDR3 region: CASSPPTRGVYEQYF. DNA of the CDR3: TGCGCCAGCAGCCCCCCGACCCGAGGAGTGTACGAGCAGTACTTC. This chain uses TRBV5-1 with TRBJ2-7; D is undetermined. CDR1 and CDR2 (germline): SGHRS, YFSETQ. V was trimmed by 4 bases and J by 4 bases, leaving 18 bases between them. The CDR3 consists of 15 residues.

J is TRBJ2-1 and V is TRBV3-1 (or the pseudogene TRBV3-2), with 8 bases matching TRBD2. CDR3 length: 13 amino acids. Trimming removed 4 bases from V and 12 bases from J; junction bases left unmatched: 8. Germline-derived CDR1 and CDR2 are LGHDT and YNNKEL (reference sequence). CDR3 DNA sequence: TGTGCCAGCAGCCCTGGGGAAGCGGGGGTGCAGTTCTTC. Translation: CASSPGEAGVQFF.

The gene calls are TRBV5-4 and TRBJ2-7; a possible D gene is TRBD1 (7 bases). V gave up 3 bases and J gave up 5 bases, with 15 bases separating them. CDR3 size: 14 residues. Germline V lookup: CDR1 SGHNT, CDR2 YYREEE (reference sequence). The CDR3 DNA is TGTGCCAGCAGCTCCCCCAGGGGGGCCCACGAGCAGTACTTC. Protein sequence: CASSSPRGAHEQYF. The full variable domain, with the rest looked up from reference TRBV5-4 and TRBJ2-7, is ETGVTQSPTHLIKTRGQQVTLRCSSQSGHNTVSWYQQALGQGPQFIFQYYREEENGRGNFPPRFSGLQFPNYSSELNVNALELDDSALYLCASSSPRGAHEQYFGPGTRLTVT.

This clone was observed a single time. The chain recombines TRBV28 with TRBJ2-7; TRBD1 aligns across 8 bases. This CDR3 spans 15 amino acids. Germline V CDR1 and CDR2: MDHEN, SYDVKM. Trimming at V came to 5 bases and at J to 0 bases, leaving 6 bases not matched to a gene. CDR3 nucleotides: TGTGCCAGCAGTACCCCGGGACAGGTCTCCTACGAGCAGTACTTC. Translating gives CASSTPGQVSYEQYF.

This chain's CDR3 is CASSLASGKTGELFF. CDR3 nucleotides: TGTGCCAGCAGCTTGGCTAGCGGGAAAACCGGGGAGCTGTTTTTT. The rearrangement uses TRBV7-9 and TRBJ2-2; 9 bases agree with TRBD2. The trim removed 3 bases at V and 5 bases at J, leaving 4 bases unmatched. This CDR3 is built from 15 residues. Per the germline V gene, CDR1 is SEHNR and CDR2 is FQNEAQ (reference sequence).

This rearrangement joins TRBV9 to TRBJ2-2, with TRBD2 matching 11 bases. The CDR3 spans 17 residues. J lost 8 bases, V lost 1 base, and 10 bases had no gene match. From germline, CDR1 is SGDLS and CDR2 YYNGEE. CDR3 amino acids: CASSVLFTSGSSGELFF. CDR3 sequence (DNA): TGTGCCAGCAGCGTATTATTTACTAGCGGGAGTTCTGGGGAGCTGTTTTTT.

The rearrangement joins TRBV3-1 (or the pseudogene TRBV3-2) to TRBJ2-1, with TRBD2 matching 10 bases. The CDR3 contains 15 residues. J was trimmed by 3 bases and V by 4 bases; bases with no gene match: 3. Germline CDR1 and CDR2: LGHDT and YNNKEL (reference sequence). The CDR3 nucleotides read TGTGCCAGCAGCCTAACTAGCGGGAACTACAATGAGCAGTTCTTC. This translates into CASSLTSGNYNEQFF.

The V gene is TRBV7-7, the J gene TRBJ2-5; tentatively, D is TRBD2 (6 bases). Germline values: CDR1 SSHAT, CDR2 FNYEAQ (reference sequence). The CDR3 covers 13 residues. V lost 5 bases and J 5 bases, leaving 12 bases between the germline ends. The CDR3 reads CASSLRLEETQYF. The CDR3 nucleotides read TGTGCCAGCAGCCTCCGACTAGAGGAGACCCAGTACTTC. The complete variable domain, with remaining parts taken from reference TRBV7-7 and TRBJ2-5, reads GAGVSQSPRYKVTKRGQDVTLRCDPISSHATLYWYQQALGQGPEFLTYFNYEAQPDKSGLPSDRFSAERPEGSISTLTIQRTEQRDSAMYRCASSLRLEETQYFGPGTRLLVL.